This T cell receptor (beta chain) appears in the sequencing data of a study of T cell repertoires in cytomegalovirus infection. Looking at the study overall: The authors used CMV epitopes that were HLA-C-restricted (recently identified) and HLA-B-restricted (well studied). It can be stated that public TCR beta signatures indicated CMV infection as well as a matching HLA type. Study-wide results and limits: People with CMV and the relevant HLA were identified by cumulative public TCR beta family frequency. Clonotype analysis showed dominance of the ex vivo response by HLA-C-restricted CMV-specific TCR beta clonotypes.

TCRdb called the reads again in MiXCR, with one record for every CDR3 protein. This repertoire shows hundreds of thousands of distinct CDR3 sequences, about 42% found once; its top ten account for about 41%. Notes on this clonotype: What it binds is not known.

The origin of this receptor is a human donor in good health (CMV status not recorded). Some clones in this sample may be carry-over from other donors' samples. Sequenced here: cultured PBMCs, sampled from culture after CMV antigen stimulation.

The CDR3 region is CASSLELNYGYTF. The CDR3 DNA reads as TGTGCCAGCAGCCTAGAGCTTAACTATGGCTACACCTTC. The gene calls are TRBV7-2 and TRBJ1-2; D is unclear. V dropped 5 bases and J dropped 1 base, with 8 bases sitting between them. Germline values: CDR1 SGHTA, CDR2 FQGNSA. CDR3 length: 13 amino acids.